These T cell receptor beta chains were read from a single sample in a study of blood T cell repertoires in COVID-19. Generated by immunoSEQ multiplex PCR, the TCRdb table keeps only in-frame clones and is missing some. This table has tens of thousands of clones, roughly 80% appearing once. The sequenced material came from peripheral blood. These receptors came from a human donor in a cohort sampled during active or convalescent COVID-19. Both conserved end residues are part of each CDR3. The order of the fields is V gene, clone size, D gene, J gene, CDR3 DNA, CDR3 protein. The D gene is left open where the match is weak. Rows give clone size only sometimes, using once, few, many, or a class for an expanded clone.

>TRBV7-2|.|TRBD2|TRBJ2-5
TGTGCCAGCAGCTCTCTAGCGGGGGAAGAGACCCAGTACTTC
CASSSLAGEETQYF
>TRBV25-1|.|.|TRBJ2-1
TGTGCCAGCAGTGAATTTATGGGCCCGAGGGATGAGCAGTTCTTC
CASSEFMGPRDEQFF
>TRBV5-8|few|TRBD1|TRBJ1-2
TGTGCCAGCAGCTCACCAGGGGGCTACTATGGCTACACCTTC
CASSSPGGYYGYTF
>TRBV6-5|.|TRBD2|TRBJ2-5
TGTGCCAGCAAACTAGCGGGGGCAGAGACCCAGTACTTC
CASKLAGAETQYF
>TRBV6-5|.|.|TRBJ1-5
TGTGCCAGCGGTCAGGGCCGGGCCCAGCATTTT
CASGQGRAQHF
>TRBV29-1|.|TRBD1|TRBJ2-5
TGCAGCGGGATTCAGGGGGTGAAGGAGACCCAGTACTTC
CSGIQGVKETQYF
>TRBV7-9|.|.|TRBJ2-3
TGTGCCAGCAGCCTTAAGGGGCGTCCCGGCACAGATACGCAGTATTTT
CASSLKGRPGTDTQYF
>TRBV5-6|once|.|TRBJ1-3
TGTGCCAGCAGCTGGGCGGGCTTCTCGGACACCATATATTTT
CASSWAGFSDTIYF
>TRBV19|.|TRBD1|TRBJ1-1
TGTGCCAGTAGTGTAGACAGGGGGAGGAAGAAAGAAGCTTTCTTT
CASSVDRGRKKEAFF
>TRBV7-2|.|.|TRBJ2-1
TGTGCCAGCAGCTTACAGGCTAGCGAGTACAATGAGCAGTTCTTC
CASSLQASEYNEQFF
>TRBV7-2|.|TRBD1|TRBJ1-2
TGTGCCAGCAGCCCTACCGGAGGGGGCCGAGCTGGCTACACCTTC
CASSPTGGGRAGYTF
>TRBV4-3|.|.|TRBJ1-2
TGCGCCAGCAGCCACGATAACAGGGCCAGCTACACCTTC
CASSHDNRASYTF
>TRBV5-6|.|TRBD1|TRBJ1-5
TGTGCCAGCAGCTTAAGGGACAGGGGGTATCAGCCCCAGCATTTT
CASSLRDRGYQPQHF
>TRBV9|once|.|TRBJ1-1
TGTGCCAGCAGCTCCTGGGGAGGGAACACTGAAGCTTTCTTT
CASSSWGGNTEAFF
>TRBV19|.|TRBD2|TRBJ2-3
TGTGCCAGTAGTGCCATAAGCGGGGGGAGGGCAGATACGCAGTATTTT
CASSAISGGRADTQYF
>TRBV6-5|.|TRBD2|TRBJ2-5
TGTGCCAGCAGATCAGCGGGGGGGCCCCAAGAGACCCAGTACTTC
CASRSAGGPQETQYF
>TRBV4-3|.|TRBD1|TRBJ2-7
TGCGCCAGCAGCCAACTCGGAAGGACAGGGGAGCAGTACTTC
CASSQLGRTGEQYF
>TRBV2|.|TRBD2|TRBJ2-5
TGTGCCAGCGGAGAAGGACTAGCGGGAAGGGAGACCCAGTACTTC
CASGEGLAGRETQYF
>TRBV5-4|.|.|TRBJ1-5
TGTGCCAGCAGCTTGCCGGGGGTGGGGCAGCCCCAGCATTTT
CASSLPGVGQPQHF
>TRBV2|.|.|TRBJ2-3
TGTGTTTCGAGGCGGGGGCCCACAGATACGCAGTATTTT
CVSRRGPTDTQYF
>TRBV5-1|.|.|TRBJ2-3
TGCGCCAGCAGCTTGGGGGCCAGGACTCGACGGGCAGATACGCAGTATTTT
CASSLGARTRRADTQYF
>TRBV19|.|TRBD2|TRBJ2-1
TGTGCCAGTAGTATAGAGAGTAGCGGGGGAATCTACAATGAGCAGTTCTTC
CASSIESSGGIYNEQFF
>TRBV18|once|TRBD2|TRBJ2-1
TGTGCCAGCTCATCTCGGACTAGCGGGGGAATTTACAATGAGCAGTTCTTC
CASSSRTSGGIYNEQFF
>TRBV3-1/TRBV3-2|.|TRBD2|TRBJ2-5
TGTGCCAGCAGCCAACGGCGGGGGGGCCGAGAGACCCAGTACTTC
CASSQRRGGRETQYF
>TRBV4-1|.|.|TRBJ1-3
TGCGCCAGCAGCCAAGATCGGGGAGGGACTCTCTCTGGAAACACCATATATTTT
CASSQDRGGTLSGNTIYF
>TRBV30|.|.|TRBJ2-7
TGTGCCTGGACACTAGCTCACTCCTACGAGCAGTACTTC
CAWTLAHSYEQYF
>TRBV4-3|.|.|TRBJ2-3
TGCGCCAGCAGCCCTCAATGGGCCCAGGGGACAGATACGCAGTATTTT
CASSPQWAQGTDTQYF
>TRBV11-2|.|TRBD1|TRBJ1-1
TGTGCCAGCAGCCTAGGGACAGTGGTACTGAACACTGAAGCTTTCTTT
CASSLGTVVLNTEAFF
>TRBV7-6|.|.|TRBJ1-1
TGTGCCAGCAGCTTCGACGGGAGCACTGAAGCTTTCTTT
CASSFDGSTEAFF
>TRBV3-1/TRBV3-2|.|.|TRBJ1-5
TGTGCCAGCAGCCAAGGGACAATTAGCAATCAGCCCCAGCATTTT
CASSQGTISNQPQHF
>TRBV7-2|.|TRBD1|TRBJ1-2
TGTGCCAGCAGCCCACAGGGGGCGGTCGGCTACACCTTC
CASSPQGAVGYTF
>TRBV14|once|.|TRBJ1-2
TGTGCCAGCAGTCGTGCTGGGACAAACTATGGCTACACCTTC
CASSRAGTNYGYTF
>TRBV5-6|.|.|TRBJ1-5
TGTGCCAGCAGCTTGTTCAGTAGCGGGGGCCTCAATCAGCCCCAGCATTTT
CASSLFSSGGLNQPQHF
>TRBV12-5|.|.|TRBJ1-1
TGTGCTAGTGGTTTTCGGGGCACTGAAGCTTTCTTT
CASGFRGTEAFF
>TRBV19|.|TRBD1|TRBJ1-1
TGTGCCAGTAGTATTTATGGACAGGGGTTGCACACTGAAGCTTTCTTT
CASSIYGQGLHTEAFF
>TRBV6-5|.|TRBD1|TRBJ1-2
TGTGCCAGCAGCTCCGGGACAGGAAGTTCAGGCTACACCTTC
CASSSGTGSSGYTF
>TRBV2|.|TRBD2|TRBJ2-3
TGTGCCAGCAGTGAACAGGCGGGGGGGCCCGGAGATACGCAGTATTTT
CASSEQAGGPGDTQYF
>TRBV20-1|few|.|TRBJ1-3
TGCAGTGCTAGTTCAGGGGCTTTAGCTGGAAACACCATATATTTT
CSASSGALAGNTIYF
>TRBV29-1|.|.|TRBJ1-2
TGCAGCGTTAACAGGGACTATGGCTACACCTTC
CSVNRDYGYTF
>TRBV7-2|.|.|TRBJ1-2
TGTGCCAGCAGCCCCCAAAGGGGGAGTAACTATGGCTACACCTTC
CASSPQRGSNYGYTF
>TRBV3-1/TRBV3-2|.|.|TRBJ2-3
TGTGCCAGCAGCCAAGCCGTCGGGGTAACAGATACGCAGTATTTT
CASSQAVGVTDTQYF
>TRBV9|.|.|TRBJ1-1
TGTGCCAGCAGCGTAAGAGGGGGGGGTATTACTGAAGCTTTCTTT
CASSVRGGGITEAFF